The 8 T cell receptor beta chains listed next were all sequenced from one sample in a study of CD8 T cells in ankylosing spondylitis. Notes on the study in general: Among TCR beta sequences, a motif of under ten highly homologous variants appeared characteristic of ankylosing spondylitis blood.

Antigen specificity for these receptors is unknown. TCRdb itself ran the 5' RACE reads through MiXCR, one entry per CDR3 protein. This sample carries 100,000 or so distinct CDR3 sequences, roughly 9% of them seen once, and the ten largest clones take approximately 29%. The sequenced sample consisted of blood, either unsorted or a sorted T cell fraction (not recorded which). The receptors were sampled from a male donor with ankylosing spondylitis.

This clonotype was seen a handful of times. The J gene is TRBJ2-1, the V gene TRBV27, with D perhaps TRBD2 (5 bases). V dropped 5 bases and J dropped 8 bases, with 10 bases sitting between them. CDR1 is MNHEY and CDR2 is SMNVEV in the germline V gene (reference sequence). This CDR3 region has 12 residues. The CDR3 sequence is CASSVLGDEQFF. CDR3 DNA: TGTGCCAGCAGTGTACTGGGAGATGAGCAGTTCTTC.

The CDR3 nucleotides are TGCAGTGCTAGAGATAGAGTAGCGGGAGACTACGAGCAGTACTTC. Encoded protein: CSARDRVAGDYEQYF. The gene calls are TRBV20-1 and TRBJ2-7, with TRBD2 matching 9 bases. Germline CDR1 reads DFQATT; CDR2 reads SNEGSKA (reference sequence). V was clipped by 0 bases and J by 3 bases; unmatched bases: 6. The CDR3 is 15 residues long.

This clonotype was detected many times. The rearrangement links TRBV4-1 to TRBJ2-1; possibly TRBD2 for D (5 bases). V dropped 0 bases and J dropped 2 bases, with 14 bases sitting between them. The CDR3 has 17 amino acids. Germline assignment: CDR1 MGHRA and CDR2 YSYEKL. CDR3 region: CASSQDQEVPTYNEQFF. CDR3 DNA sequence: TGCGCCAGCAGCCAAGACCAGGAGGTGCCGACCTACAATGAGCAGTTCTTC.

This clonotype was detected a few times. CDR3 nucleotide sequence: TGTGCCACCCTCTACCCCGGGAGTCGGCACAATGAGCAGTTCTTC. Its translation: CATLYPGSRHNEQFF. This chain connects TRBV19 to TRBJ2-1; possibly TRBD2 for D (6 bases). Trimming left V 10 bases short and J 5 bases short, with 21 bases between. This CDR3 comprises 15 residues. In germline, CDR1 is LNHDA, CDR2 SQIVND (reference sequence).

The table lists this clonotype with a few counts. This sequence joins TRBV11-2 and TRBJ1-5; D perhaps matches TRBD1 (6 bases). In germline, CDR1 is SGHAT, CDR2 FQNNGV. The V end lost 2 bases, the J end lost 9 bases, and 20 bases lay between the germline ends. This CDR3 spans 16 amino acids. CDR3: CASSLFGTRRCRPQHF. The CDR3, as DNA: TGTGCCAGCAGCTTATTTGGGACACGGAGGTGCCGGCCCCAGCATTTT.

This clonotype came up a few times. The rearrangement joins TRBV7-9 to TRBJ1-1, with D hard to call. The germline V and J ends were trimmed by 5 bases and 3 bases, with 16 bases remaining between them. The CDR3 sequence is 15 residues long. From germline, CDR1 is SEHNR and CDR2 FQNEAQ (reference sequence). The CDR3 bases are TGTGCCAGCAGCCCGCCATCGGGTCGTGACACTGAAGCTTTCTTT. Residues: CASSPPSGRDTEAFF.

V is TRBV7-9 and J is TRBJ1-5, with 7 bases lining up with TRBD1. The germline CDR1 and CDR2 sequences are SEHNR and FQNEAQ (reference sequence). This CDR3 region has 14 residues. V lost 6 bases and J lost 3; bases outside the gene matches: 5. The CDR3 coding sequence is TGTGCCAGCAGTTCGACAGGGACCAATCAGCCCCAGCATTTT. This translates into CASSSTGTNQPQHF.

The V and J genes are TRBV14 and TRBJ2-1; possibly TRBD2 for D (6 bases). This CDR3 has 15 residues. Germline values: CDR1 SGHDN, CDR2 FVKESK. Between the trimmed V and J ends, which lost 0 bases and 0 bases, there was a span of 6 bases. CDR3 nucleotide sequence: TGTGCCAGCAGCCAAGACGGGAGCTCCTACAATGAGCAGTTCTTC. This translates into CASSQDGSSYNEQFF.